The rows below give T cell receptor beta chains drawn from one sample of a study of shared clonotypes between healthy human individuals. The protocol was immunoSEQ multiplex PCR, while the TCRdb copy is restricted to in-frame clones and leaves out a portion. The sample comprises 2 million to 2.5 million clones, 85% to 95% of which are singletons, and more than 0.1% rests with the top ten. Material: naive CD4+ T cells sorted from blood. These TCRs come from a man aged 18 to 30 in good health. Each CDR3 is given with its conserved first and last residue. D genes are given only for firm matches. Size tells how often a clone was seen (once, few, many) or the class of an expanded clone, and some rows leave it out.

CASSQGTWRYGYTF | TGCGCCAGCAGCCAAGGGACCTGGCGGTATGGCTACACCTTC | TRBJ1-2 | - | TRBV4-1 | -
CASSRPYEQYF | TGTGCCAGCAGCCGCCCCTACGAGCAGTACTTC | TRBJ2-7 | - | TRBV21-1 | -
CASSQEGAGGTGELFF | TGCGCCAGCAGCCAAGAGGGAGCGGGGGGCACCGGGGAGCTGTTTTTT | TRBJ2-2 | - | TRBV4-1 | TRBD2
CASSTTGGTGNTIYF | TGCGCCAGCAGTACTACAGGGGGTACTGGAAACACCATATATTTT | TRBJ1-3 | - | TRBV5-1 | TRBD1
CASGIPHQPQHF | TGTGCCAGCGGTATCCCGCATCAGCCCCAGCATTTT | TRBJ1-5 | - | TRBV27 | -
CASSLFTGVNQPQHF | TGTGCCAGCAGCTTGTTTACAGGAGTCAATCAGCCCCAGCATTTT | TRBJ1-5 | - | TRBV5-8 | -
CASSSGGSNQPQHF | TGTGCCAGCAGCTCGGGGGGGAGCAATCAGCCCCAGCATTTT | TRBJ1-5 | - | TRBV7-9 | -
CASRAGGGADTQYF | TGTGCCAGCAGAGCGGGAGGGGGGGCAGATACGCAGTATTTT | TRBJ2-3 | - | TRBV6-5 | TRBD2
CASSQVGPLHF | TGTGCCAGCAGCCAAGTCGGGCCCCTCCACTTT | TRBJ1-6 | few | TRBV14 | -
CASRQGLNTEAFF | TGTGCCAGCCGACAGGGGTTGAACACTGAAGCTTTCTTT | TRBJ1-1 | - | TRBV25-1 | TRBD1
CASSNPPGLAALSTDTQYF | TGTGCCAGCAGCAACCCACCGGGACTAGCGGCCCTCAGCACAGATACGCAGTATTTT | TRBJ2-3 | - | TRBV9 | TRBD2
CASSEQGGHWPQHF | TGTGCCAGCAGTGAACAGGGGGGGCATTGGCCCCAGCATTTT | TRBJ1-5 | - | TRBV6-5 | TRBD1
CASSFGGGNTGELFF | TGTGCCAGCAGCTTTGGTGGAGGAAACACCGGGGAGCTGTTTTTT | TRBJ2-2 | - | TRBV7-2 | -
CASSLAPQETQYF | TGTGCCAGCAGCTTGGCCCCTCAAGAGACCCAGTACTTC | TRBJ2-5 | - | TRBV5-6 | -
CASSSGQGDGYTF | TGCGCCAGCAGCTCCGGACAGGGGGATGGCTACACCTTC | TRBJ1-2 | - | TRBV5-1 | TRBD1
CASSPGAFVGYTF | TGTGCCAGCAGTCCAGGGGCATTTGTTGGCTACACCTTC | TRBJ1-2 | - | TRBV6-6 | -
CASSLLGWQGGSPLHF | TGTGCCAGCAGTTTATTAGGGTGGCAGGGGGGATCACCCCTCCACTTT | TRBJ1-6 | - | TRBV27 | TRBD1
CASRLNPGQGVLGDEQYF | TGTGCCAGCAGACTAAACCCAGGCCAGGGGGTGCTCGGGGACGAGCAGTACTTC | TRBJ2-7 | - | TRBV2 | TRBD1
CAISRTGANYGYTF | TGTGCCATCAGTCGGACAGGGGCAAACTATGGCTACACCTTC | TRBJ1-2 | - | TRBV10-3 | TRBD1
CSVERVIGGSTLDTQYF | TGCAGCGTTGAGAGGGTTATCGGGGGATCAACCCTTGATACGCAGTATTTT | TRBJ2-3 | - | TRBV29-1 | -
CASSLLSGTDSNQPQHF | TGTGCCAGCTCCTTACTATCCGGGACAGATAGCAATCAGCCCCAGCATTTT | TRBJ1-5 | - | TRBV18 | TRBD1
CASSLDSRGYTF | TGTGCCAGCAGCTTGGACAGCAGAGGCTACACCTTC | TRBJ1-2 | - | TRBV5-4 | -
CASNSGSSNQPQHF | TGTGCCAGCAATTCCGGGTCTAGCAATCAGCCCCAGCATTTT | TRBJ1-5 | - | TRBV6-1 | -
CASSSLGGQVYEQYF | TGTGCCAGCAGTTCTTTAGGAGGACAGGTGTACGAGCAGTACTTC | TRBJ2-7 | - | TRBV27 | TRBD1
CASSPIGYNEQFF | TGTGCTAGCAGCCCTATCGGCTACAATGAGCAGTTCTTC | TRBJ2-1 | - | TRBV7-7 | -
CASSYDRNNSPLHF | TGTGCCAGCAGCTACGACAGAAATAATTCACCCCTCCACTTT | TRBJ1-6 | - | TRBV7-2 | -
CASSLRTGGYEQYF | TGTGCCAGCAGCCTCAGGACAGGGGGCTACGAGCAGTACTTC | TRBJ2-7 | - | TRBV5-4 | TRBD1
CASRSLLGGTEAFF | TGCGCCAGCCGCTCACTCTTGGGTGGAACTGAAGCTTTCTTT | TRBJ1-1 | - | TRBV5-1 | -
CASSLTSASSYEQYF | TGCGCCAGCAGCTTGACTAGCGCCAGCTCCTACGAGCAGTACTTC | TRBJ2-7 | - | TRBV5-1 | TRBD2
CASSVYGGHTPETQYF | TGTGCCAGCAGCGTTTACGGGGGGCACACACCAGAGACCCAGTACTTC | TRBJ2-5 | - | TRBV9 | -
CASSYSLSGGPNEQYF | TGTGCCAGCAGTTACTCGTTATCGGGAGGGCCTAACGAGCAGTACTTC | TRBJ2-7 | - | TRBV6-6 | TRBD2
CASSKTSGSGETQYF | TGTGCCAGCAGTAAGACTAGCGGGAGCGGTGAGACCCAGTACTTC | TRBJ2-5 | - | TRBV2 | TRBD2
CASSPGTSDYTGELFF | TGTGCCAGCAGTCCCGGGACTAGCGACTACACCGGGGAGCTGTTTTTT | TRBJ2-2 | - | TRBV4-2 | TRBD2
CAIRFSGPISYEQYF | TGTGCCATCAGGTTCTCAGGCCCGATCTCCTACGAGCAGTACTTC | TRBJ2-7 | - | TRBV10-3 | -
CASNKPGRGTFEAFF | TGTGCCAGCAATAAACCGGGACGGGGGACATTTGAAGCTTTCTTT | TRBJ1-1 | - | TRBV28 | -
CASSPKAENTEAFF | TGTGCCAGCTCCCCGAAGGCGGAGAACACTGAAGCTTTCTTT | TRBJ1-1 | - | TRBV18 | -
CASSPPGGGANVLTF | TGTGCCAGCTCACCACCTGGGGGCGGGGCCAACGTCCTGACTTTC | TRBJ2-6 | - | TRBV18 | -
CASSPGTTTGELFF | TGTGCCAGCTCACCAGGGACCACCACCGGGGAGCTGTTTTTT | TRBJ2-2 | - | TRBV18 | -
CASSPLGVGLSTDTQYF | TGTGCCAGCTCACCACTGGGGGTTGGCTTAAGCACAGATACGCAGTATTTT | TRBJ2-3 | - | TRBV18 | -
CASSGAGNTEAFF | TGTGCCAGCAGTGGTGCAGGAAACACTGAAGCTTTCTTT | TRBJ1-1 | - | TRBV6-1 | -
CASSYDRLGTEAFF | TGTGCCAGCAGTTACGACAGGTTGGGCACTGAAGCTTTCTTT | TRBJ1-1 | - | TRBV6-5 | -
CASSYRDRSLEQYF | TGTGCCAGCAGTTACCGGGACAGGTCTCTCGAGCAGTACTTC | TRBJ2-7 | - | TRBV6-6 | TRBD1
CASSIGTSGLYEQYF | TGTGCCAGCAGTATCGGGACTAGCGGTCTCTACGAGCAGTACTTC | TRBJ2-7 | - | TRBV2 | TRBD2
CASSEGDNRYEQYF | TGTGCCAGCAGTGAGGGTGACAACCGCTACGAGCAGTACTTC | TRBJ2-7 | once | TRBV6-1 | -
CAWQGAVAQYF | TGTGCCTGGCAGGGGGCGGTGGCCCAGTACTTC | TRBJ2-5 | few | TRBV30 | TRBD1
CASTIQQGWDTQYF | TGTGCCAGCACCATCCAGCAGGGGTGGGATACGCAGTATTTT | TRBJ2-3 | - | TRBV7-8 | -
CASRKAGADEAFF | TGTGCCAGTAGGAAGGCAGGGGCGGATGAAGCTTTCTTT | TRBJ1-1 | - | TRBV19 | -
CASSTNRDRGYF | TGTGCCAGCAGCACTAACCGGGACAGGGGGTACTTC | TRBJ2-7 | - | TRBV28 | TRBD1
CASSYGGTTGELFF | TGTGCCAGCAGTTACGGGGGAACGACCGGGGAGCTGTTTTTT | TRBJ2-2 | - | TRBV6-6 | -
CAWAKRGAGDTQYF | TGTGCCTGGGCTAAGCGGGGGGCAGGAGATACGCAGTATTTT | TRBJ2-3 | once | TRBV30 | TRBD2